What follows is one TCR beta chain and its context. Its antigen target is currently unknown. One base away there is no much larger clone; base qualities are not given. This entry is derived from a study of blood T cell repertoires in COVID-19 (dated by TCRdb to about 2020). Background on the whole study: Samples covering the acute and convalescent phases of COVID-19 were provided by collaborators in the United States, Italy and Spain. The material from the prospective study consisted of cDNA or gDNA derived from T cells, B-cell-depleted T cells, or PBMCs. Deeply sampled blood TCRbeta repertoires from subjects exposed to, actively infected with, or recovered from COVID-19 were included in the dataset. The repertoires were made available in a free public database intended to serve as a resource for research on the immune response to SARS-CoV-2. Samples came from the ongoing ImmuneRACE study (first 160 participants) plus 1,254 subjects from 6 global collaborators. The sample metadata nearly always contained a de-identified subject ID, COVID-19 status, age in years and sex. Where available, HLA class I and class II types were taken from metadata supplied by the sample provider and were not determined by assay-based typing.

Participants in the prospective study were aged roughly 18 to 100 years, lived in approximately 26 United States geographic areas, and enrolled through a virtual design. In the prospective study, cohorts were assigned on the basis of participant-reported clinical history obtained from a screening survey and a study questionnaire. For ImmuneRACE Cohort 3, a participant was defined as recovered based on two consecutive negative NP/OP PCR tests, clearance by a healthcare professional, or resolution of symptoms. Each participant in the prospective study had whole blood, serum and a nasopharyngeal or oropharyngeal swab collected by mobile phlebotomists. Over a roughly 2-month period, participants in the prospective study had the option of providing additional blood draws and questionnaires. Blood samples from the prospective study were shipped frozen or at room temperature prior to DNA extraction. The immunoSEQ Assay, a bias-controlled multiplex PCR, was used to amplify TCRbeta CDR3 regions from genomic DNA. In the authors' own workflow: The number of nucleated cells in each sample was estimated by amplification of reference gene primers within the assay. Sequence reads were collapsed and filtered to measure the absolute abundance of every unique TCRbeta CDR3 rearrangement. For each sample, productive Simpson clonality was calculated by taking the square root of Simpson's diversity index across productive rearrangements. TCRdb limited this immuneACCESS table to in-frame rearrangements with V and J called. A share of clones is missing; checked studies link under half to unresolved V genes, and the rest is unexplained. The V and J calls and clone size come from that table; D and trimming were worked out from the DNA. Counted in this sample were about 150,000 clones; more than 80% of them appeared once. Approximately 4.3% of the sample goes to the ten largest clones.

Overall results and qualifications from the work: Clinical and demographic metadata were provided uncurated, with the amount varying by source and participant.

The CDR3 numbers 13 residues from cysteine through phenylalanine. Just the 39-base CDR3 DNA is kept, in frame starting at base 1. Germline trimming amounts to 0 bases on V and 10 bases on J, with 2 as the count of junction bases outside the gene matches. The sequence is built from TRBV12-3 or TRBV12-4 and TRBJ2-1; the junction holds 8 bases that match TRBD2. The sequenced sample consisted of PBMCs or T cells enriched from blood (not recorded which). This clonotype was sampled from a man aged 50-59 years who had recovered from COVID-19. The DNA reads as follows: TGTGCCAGCAGTTTAGCGGCGGGAGGCGAGCAGTTCTTC. It is translated as CASSLAAGGEQFF.